This TCR beta chain derives from a study of post-analysis software for immune sequencing data. The overall study: Relapsing-remitting, secondary progressive and progressive-relapsing multiple sclerosis courses were included.

CDR3 length: 14 residues. Germline V gives CDR1 SGHTA, CDR2 FQGNSA. With 8 bases clipped from V and 1 base from J, the junction kept 3 bases outside the gene matches. The TCR beta cDNA libraries contained unique molecular identifiers. Researchers reported around 510,000 cDNA molecules coming from approximately 1 to 10 million T cells. TCRdb used MiXCR to reprocess the PCR reads, holding one entry per CDR3 protein. The sample records some 690,000 distinct CDR3 sequences, roughly 30% being singletons. This clonotype has a count of ten or more. Its matching antigen is unknown. Study-wide points: Patients carried several TRBV segments more frequently than controls did, and TRBV5-6, TRBV5-1 and TRBV20-1 were among them. Significantly decreased normalized Chao1 diversity was recorded for multiple sclerosis patients relative to controls.

The sequence was obtained from a girl aged 10 to 17 with multiple sclerosis. This chain links TRBV7-2 with TRBJ2-3, with TRBD2 matching over 10 bases. Sequencing was performed on blood. The CDR3 DNA is TGTGCCAGCCGCCTAGCGGGGGGCACAGATACGCAGTATTTT. Its protein product is CASRLAGGTDTQYF.